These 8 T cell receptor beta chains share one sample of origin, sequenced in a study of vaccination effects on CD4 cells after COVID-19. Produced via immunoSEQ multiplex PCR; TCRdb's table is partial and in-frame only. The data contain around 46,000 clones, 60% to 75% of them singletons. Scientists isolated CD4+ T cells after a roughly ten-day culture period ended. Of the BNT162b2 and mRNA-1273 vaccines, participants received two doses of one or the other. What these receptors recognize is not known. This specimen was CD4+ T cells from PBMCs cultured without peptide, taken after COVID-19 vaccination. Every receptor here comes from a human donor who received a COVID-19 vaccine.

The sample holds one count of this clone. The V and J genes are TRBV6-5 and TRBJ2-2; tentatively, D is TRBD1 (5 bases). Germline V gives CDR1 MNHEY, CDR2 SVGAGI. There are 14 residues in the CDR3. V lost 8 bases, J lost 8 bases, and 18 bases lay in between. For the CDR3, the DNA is TGTGCCAGCGAAAATGGGGCAGTGGGGGGGGAGCTGTTTTTT. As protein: CASENGAVGGELFF.

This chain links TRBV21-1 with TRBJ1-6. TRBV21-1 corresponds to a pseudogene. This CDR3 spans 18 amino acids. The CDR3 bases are TGTGCCAGCATACCAGATGGAGGGTCCGGGCTTTTTAGGTCACCCCTCCACTTT. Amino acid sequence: CASIPDGGSGLFRSPLHF.

The CDR3 spells CSVEDRYYYEQYF. The CDR3 region has the DNA TGCAGCGTTGAAGATCGGTACTACTACGAGCAGTACTTC. The chain has TRBV29-1 and TRBJ2-7; no firm D call. V dropped 0 bases and J dropped 3 bases, with 9 bases sitting between them. Germline assignment: CDR1 SQVTM and CDR2 ANQGSEA. The CDR3 is made up of 13 amino acids.

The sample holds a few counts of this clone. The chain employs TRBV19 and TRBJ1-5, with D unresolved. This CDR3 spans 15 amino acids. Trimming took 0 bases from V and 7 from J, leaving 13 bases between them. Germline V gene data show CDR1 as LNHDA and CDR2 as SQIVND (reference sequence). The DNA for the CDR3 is TGTGCCAGTAGTATAGAACCAACGGGCAGGCAGCCCCAGCATTTT. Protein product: CASSIEPTGRQPQHF.

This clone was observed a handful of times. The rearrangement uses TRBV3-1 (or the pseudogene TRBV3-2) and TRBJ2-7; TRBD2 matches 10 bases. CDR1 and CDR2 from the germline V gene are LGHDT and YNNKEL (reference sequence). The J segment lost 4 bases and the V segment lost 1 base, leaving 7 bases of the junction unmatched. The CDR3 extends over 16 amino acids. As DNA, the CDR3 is TGTGCCAGCAGCCAAGCACTAGCGGGGCGGTGGTACGAGCAGTACTTC. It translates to CASSQALAGRWYEQYF.

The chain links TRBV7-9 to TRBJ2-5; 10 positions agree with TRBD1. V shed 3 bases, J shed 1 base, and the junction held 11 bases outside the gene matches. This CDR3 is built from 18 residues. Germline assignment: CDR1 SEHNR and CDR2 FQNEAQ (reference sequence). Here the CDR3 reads CASSFDRGRIGVQETQYF. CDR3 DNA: TGTGCCAGCAGCTTTGACAGGGGGCGTATCGGGGTCCAAGAGACCCAGTACTTC.

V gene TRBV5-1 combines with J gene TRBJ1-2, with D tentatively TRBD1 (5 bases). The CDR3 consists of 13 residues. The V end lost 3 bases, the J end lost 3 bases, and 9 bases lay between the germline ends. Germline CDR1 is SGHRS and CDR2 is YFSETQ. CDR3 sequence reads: CASSYQGDYGYTF. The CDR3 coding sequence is TGCGCCAGCAGCTACCAGGGCGACTATGGCTACACCTTC.

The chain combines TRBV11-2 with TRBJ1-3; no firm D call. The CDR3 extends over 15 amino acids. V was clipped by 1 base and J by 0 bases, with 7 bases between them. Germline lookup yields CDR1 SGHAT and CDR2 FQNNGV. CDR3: CASSLVRHSGNTIYF. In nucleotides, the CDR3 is TGTGCCAGCAGCTTAGTGCGTCACTCTGGAAACACCATATATTTT.